The T cell receptor beta chain described here comes from a study of cytomegalovirus exposure and HLA in healthy donors. TCRdb's copy holds only in-frame clones and misses some; the assay was immunoSEQ multiplex PCR. The profile shows 120,000 or so clones, around 95% of them singletons. This sequence originates from a young man in good health and CMV-seronegative. The specimen was PBMCs.

The DNA for the CDR3 is TGTGCCAGTAGACAGGCCCCAGATACGCAGTATTTT. Its protein is CASRQAPDTQYF. The chain is built from TRBV19 and TRBJ2-3, with a weak D call TRBD1 (5 bases). The V gene's germline CDR1 is LNHDA and CDR2 SQIVND (reference sequence). V was clipped by 6 bases and J by 4 bases, with 8 bases between them. The CDR3 sequence is 12 residues long.